The rows below give T cell receptor beta chains drawn from one sample of a study of beta chain features in type 1 diabetes. Generated by immunoSEQ multiplex PCR, the TCRdb table keeps only in-frame clones and is missing some. The sample lists approximately 200,000 clones; around 10% were seen once. Sequenced material: naive CD4+ T cells from blood. Source of these receptors: a woman aged 18-35 years in good health. The CDR3 runs from the conserved cysteine through the conserved F or W. Fields, in order: clone size, D gene, J gene, V gene, CDR3 DNA, CDR3 protein. D genes are given only for firm matches. For some rows the clone size is stated as once, few or many, or as a class when expanded; others skip it.

>.|.|TRBJ2-7|TRBV30
TGTGCCTGGAGTCCGTCCTACGAGCAGTACTTC
CAWSPSYEQYF
>few|TRBD2|TRBJ2-2|TRBV29-1
TGCAGCGCGGCTAGCGGGAGTCGGGATGGCACCGGGGAGCTGTTTTTT
CSAASGSRDGTGELFF
>.|.|TRBJ2-6|TRBV19
TGTGCCAGTAGTCCTCCCCAGGGTTTTGGGGCCAACGTCCTGACTTTC
CASSPPQGFGANVLTF
>once|.|TRBJ2-7|TRBV30
TGTGCCTGGAGTTCAGGACAGCCCACGGTCCACGAGCAGTACTTC
CAWSSGQPTVHEQYF
>.|.|TRBJ1-3|TRBV18
TGTGCCAGCTCACCGGGACTCCAACTGGGGGGAAACACCATATATTTT
CASSPGLQLGGNTIYF
>few|.|TRBJ2-5|TRBV18
TGTGCCAGCTCACCTTGGGGACATGGCCAAGAGACCCAGTACTTC
CASSPWGHGQETQYF
>few|TRBD2|TRBJ2-7|TRBV25-1
TGTGCCAGCAGTGAATCAGGTAGCGGGAGGGCTCTCGAGCAGTACTTC
CASSESGSGRALEQYF
>.|.|TRBJ1-3|TRBV18
TGTGCCAGCTCACCTAGCTCTGGAAACACCATATATTTT
CASSPSSGNTIYF
>few|TRBD1|TRBJ2-3|TRBV11-2
TGTGCCAGCAGCTTCCGGGACAGACGCACAGATACGCAGTATTTT
CASSFRDRRTDTQYF
>.|TRBD2|TRBJ2-1|TRBV15
TGTGCCACCAGCAGAGATCCCTGGCGGGAGACTGCCAATGAGCAGTTCTTC
CATSRDPWRETANEQFF
>.|.|TRBJ1-1|TRBV6-1
TGTGCCAGCAGTGAAGCAGGTGTGGCAGGCGTAGCTTTCTTT
CASSEAGVAGVAFF
>few|TRBD2|TRBJ2-2|TRBV7-9
TGTGCCAGCATCAAACCGCAAGGACTAGCGGGAGTTCACGGGGAGCTGTTTTTT
CASIKPQGLAGVHGELFF
>.|.|TRBJ1-2|TRBV19
TGTGCCAGTACCCCAACTCTTGGCAGCGGCTTCGCCTTC
CASTPTLGSGFAF
>few|TRBD1|TRBJ1-4|TRBV11-2
TGTGCCAGCAGCTTGGGTACAGGGGGGCCGTGGGAAAAACTGTTTTTT
CASSLGTGGPWEKLFF
>.|TRBD1|TRBJ1-5|TRBV9
TGTGCCAGCAGCGTAGATTCGGGACAGCAGCCCCAGCATTTT
CASSVDSGQQPQHF
>few|TRBD2|TRBJ2-3|TRBV10-3
TGTGCCATCAGTGAGTCTACGAGCGGGGGCTCAGATACGCAGTATTTT
CAISESTSGGSDTQYF
>few|.|TRBJ2-5|TRBV5-6
TGTGCCAGCAGCCTCGGGGGCGCGGGGGTAGAGACCCAGTACTTC
CASSLGGAGVETQYF
>.|.|TRBJ2-7|TRBV5-4
TGTGCCAGCAGCTTCCCAGGGTCGTACGAGCAGTACTTC
CASSFPGSYEQYF
>many|TRBD2|TRBJ2-5|TRBV30
TGTGCCTGGAGTAAAAGCGGGAGCGAGACCCAGTACTTC
CAWSKSGSETQYF
>.|TRBD1|TRBJ1-2|TRBV29-1
TGCAGCGTTTCGGGACAGGCCTATGGCTACACCTTC
CSVSGQAYGYTF
>few|TRBD1|TRBJ1-2|TRBV6-5
TGTGCCAGCAGTGTCGGACAGGCCGAGAACTATGGCTACACCTTC
CASSVGQAENYGYTF
>few|.|TRBJ2-7|TRBV5-4
TGTGCCAGCAGCTACCGAGCGGGACAGGTCGAGCAGTACTTC
CASSYRAGQVEQYF
>few|TRBD1|TRBJ1-5|TRBV5-1
TGCGCCAGCAGCGATGGGACAGGGGGCAATCAGCCCCAGCATTTT
CASSDGTGGNQPQHF
>few|TRBD1|TRBJ2-3|TRBV5-1
TGCGCCAGCACCCGGGACAGCTCTATAGATACGCAGTATTTT
CASTRDSSIDTQYF
>few|.|TRBJ1-2|TRBV6-1
TGTGCCAGCAGTGAAGAGGGGGGGATCGGCTATGGCTACACCTTC
CASSEEGGIGYGYTF
>.|TRBD2|TRBJ2-1|TRBV5-1
TGCGCCAGCAGCTGGGGTCAACTAGCGGGAGGCAATGAGCAGTTCTTC
CASSWGQLAGGNEQFF
>few|.|TRBJ1-5|TRBV28
TGTGCCAGCAGTTTATTGGGGGGGCTGGCCCAGCATTTT
CASSLLGGLAQHF
>.|.|TRBJ2-1|TRBV27
TGTGCCAGCAGTCCTACCCGACTAGGCAATGAGCAGTTCTTC
CASSPTRLGNEQFF
>few|.|TRBJ2-7|TRBV4-1
TGCGCCAGCAGCCAAGATCGCGGGGAGGCCGAGCAGTACTTC
CASSQDRGEAEQYF
>few|.|TRBJ2-5|TRBV5-4
TGTGCCAGCAGCTGGGGGGATCAAGAGACCCAGTACTTC
CASSWGDQETQYF
>few|.|TRBJ2-7|TRBV5-1
TGCGCCAGCAGCGGCGGCGGCCGCATCTACGAGCAGTACTTC
CASSGGGRIYEQYF
>few|.|TRBJ2-2|TRBV30
TGTGCCTGGACCCCCCCGACAGGGAACACCGGGGAGCTGTTTTTT
CAWTPPTGNTGELFF
>few|TRBD1|TRBJ1-2|TRBV11-1
TGTGCCAGCAGCTTGGGACAGGGGTATGGCTACACCTTC
CASSLGQGYGYTF
>few|.|TRBJ1-1|TRBV7-2
TGTGCCAGCAGCTTACTGGTCAGGAACACTGAAGCTTTCTTT
CASSLLVRNTEAFF
>.|.|TRBJ2-5|TRBV5-1
TGCGCCAGCAGCTCCACAGGGTCCCAAGAGACCCAGTACTTC
CASSSTGSQETQYF
>.|TRBD2|TRBJ2-7|TRBV5-1
TGCGCCAGCAGCTTGGCTCTAGCGGGTGCTTCCTTAGGATCCTACGAGCAGTACTTC
CASSLALAGASLGSYEQYF
>few|TRBD2|TRBJ2-1|TRBV9
TGTGCCAGCAGCGTAGCCCCATCGACGGGACTAGCGGGAGTTTACAATGAGCAGTTCTTC
CASSVAPSTGLAGVYNEQFF
>many|TRBD2|TRBJ2-2|TRBV7-2
TGTGCCAGCAGCCGAACTAGCGGGAACACCGGGGAGCTGTTTTTT
CASSRTSGNTGELFF
>few|TRBD1|TRBJ1-5|TRBV5-5
TGTGCCAGCAGTCGCGACAGGGTTCTTCAGCCCCAGCATTTT
CASSRDRVLQPQHF
>many|TRBD1|TRBJ2-4|TRBV4-2
TGTGCCAGCAGCCAAGACGGGACAGGGGTAAACATTCAGTACTTC
CASSQDGTGVNIQYF
>few|.|TRBJ1-1|TRBV7-9
TGTGCCAGCAGCCCATATCAGGGAGAAGCTTTCTTT
CASSPYQGEAFF
>few|.|TRBJ1-2|TRBV30
TGTGCCTGGCAGGGTGACAACTATGGCTACACCTTC
CAWQGDNYGYTF
>few|TRBD1|TRBJ1-5|TRBV5-8
TGTGCCAGCAGCTCCAGGGGGCAGCCCCAGCATTTT
CASSSRGQPQHF
>.|TRBD2|TRBJ2-3|TRBV6-1
TGTGCCAGCAGTGGTTACGGGAGGGCCGTGGATACGCAGTATTTT
CASSGYGRAVDTQYF
>.|.|TRBJ2-7|TRBV6-6
TGTGCCAGCGGCGGGGCGCTTACCTACGAGCAGTACTTC
CASGGALTYEQYF
>few|.|TRBJ1-2|TRBV5-1
TGCGCCAGCAGCTTGGGGACAGTGAATGGCTACACCTTC
CASSLGTVNGYTF
>few|TRBD1|TRBJ2-3|TRBV14
TGTGCCAGCAGGCCACAGGGGTCCACAGATACGCAGTATTTT
CASRPQGSTDTQYF
>.|.|TRBJ1-5|TRBV9
TGTGCCAGCAGCGTGTCAGGGTCGAGTCAGCCCCAGCATTTT
CASSVSGSSQPQHF
>few|.|TRBJ1-2|TRBV19
TGTGCCAGTCGAAAAAGCCGGGGATCCTATGGCTACACCTTC
CASRKSRGSYGYTF
>.|.|TRBJ2-1|TRBV6-1
TGTGCCAGCAGTGACAGGGGCTACAATGAGCAGTTCTTC
CASSDRGYNEQFF
>.|.|TRBJ2-3|TRBV4-2
TGTGCCAGCAGCGAAAGACCCTTAGGGGGAGTTACAGATACGCAGTATTTT
CASSERPLGGVTDTQYF